These 27 T cell receptor beta chains originate from one sample sequenced in a study of T cell repertoires in cytomegalovirus infection. TCRdb fed the reads into MiXCR, producing one record per CDR3 protein. The sample lists about 310,000 distinct CDR3 sequences; 25% were seen once. The antigens of these receptors remain unknown. The specimen was cultured PBMCs, collected from culture after CMV antigen stimulation. These TCRs come from a human donor in good health (CMV status not recorded). Some clones in this sample may be carry-over from other donors' samples.

This clonotype was observed at least ten times. The rearrangement uses TRBV2 and TRBJ1-5; D gene uncertain. This CDR3 has 15 residues. V lost 1 base and J lost 4, with 11 bases in between. The germline gives CDR1 SNHLY, CDR2 FYNNEI. CDR3 coding DNA: TGTGCCAGCAGTGAAGTTTCCCGAACGAATCAGCCCCAGCATTTT. It translates to CASSEVSRTNQPQHF.

The table lists this clonotype with many counts. V usage is TRBV6-2 or TRBV6-3 and J usage is TRBJ2-2; D is unresolved. The germline V gene encodes CDR1 MNHEY and CDR2 SVGEGT. The CDR3 is 15 residues long. V was shortened by 4 bases and J by 0 bases, with 9 bases between the two germline ends. CDR3 DNA: TGTGCCAGCAGTTTCGGGCCGACGAACACCGGGGAGCTGTTTTTT. This gives the protein CASSFGPTNTGELFF.

This clonotype has more than one count but fewer than ten. The genes are TRBV6-2 or TRBV6-3 and TRBJ2-5; TRBD2 matches 10 bases. The germline gives CDR1 MNHEY, CDR2 SVGEGT. The ends lost 4 bases at V and 5 bases at J; junction bases unmatched: 7. There are 15 residues in the CDR3. The CDR3 is CASSSQSGRGETQYF. The CDR3 nucleotides are TGTGCCAGCAGTTCCCAAAGCGGGAGGGGGGAGACCCAGTACTTC.

This sequence joins TRBV6-2 or TRBV6-3 and TRBJ2-1; weak D call: TRBD2 (6 bases). The CDR3 is 12 amino acids. Germline CDR1 reads MNHEY; CDR2 reads SVGEGT. The V gene lost 1 base and the J gene lost 9 bases, with 7 bases spanning the gap. The CDR3 DNA reads as TGTGCCAGCAGTTACTTCGGGAGTGAGCAGTTCTTC. Amino acid sequence: CASSYFGSEQFF.

This clonotype was seen a handful of times. This chain joins TRBV27 and TRBJ1-2; tentatively, D is TRBD1 (5 bases). The CDR3 contains 13 residues. Germline loops: CDR1 MNHEY, CDR2 SMNVEV (reference sequence). Deletions cut 4 bases from V and 2 bases from J, with 8 bases between. CDR3 residues: CASSYRQNYGYTF. The CDR3 region has the DNA TGTGCCAGCAGTTATAGACAGAACTATGGCTACACCTTC.

V gene TRBV12-3 or TRBV12-4 combines with J gene TRBJ2-2; D may be TRBD1 or TRBD2 (6 bases each). The CDR3 covers 16 residues. Trimming left V 5 bases short and J 4 bases short, with 17 bases between. As DNA, the CDR3 is TGTGCCAGCAGTCTCGGGGGCGGGAAGACCACCGGGGAGCTGTTTTTT. It yields the protein CASSLGGGKTTGELFF.

This clonotype was detected many times. This chain links TRBV7-2 with TRBJ2-3; 9 nucleotides align to TRBD2. Germline V gives CDR1 SGHTA, CDR2 FQGNSA. This CDR3 is built from 19 residues. V shed 2 bases and J 2 bases; nucleotides not matched to a gene: 14. The CDR3 nucleotides are TGTGCCAGCAGCTTAAGGGGCTTGGGTCTAGCGGGGCACACAGATACGCAGTATTTT. Translated: CASSLRGLGLAGHTDTQYF.

The rearrangement uses TRBV28 and TRBJ1-3, with TRBD1 as a possible D gene (6 bases). This CDR3 is built from 14 residues. Germline V lookup: CDR1 MDHEN, CDR2 SYDVKM. Trimming pared 6 bases from V and 4 bases from J, leaving 13 bases between. Written as DNA, the CDR3 is TGTGCCAGCAGCTTCAGGGGTCCGGGAAACACCATATATTTT. Protein product: CASSFRGPGNTIYF.

This clonotype was seen a single time. The chain joins TRBV20-1 to TRBJ1-4; D is unresolved. This CDR3 spans 16 amino acids. Trimming removed 2 bases from V and 5 bases from J, with 18 bases in between. The germline CDR1 and CDR2 sequences are DFQATT and SNEGSKA (reference sequence). CDR3 sequence reads: CSARLRGQPTNEKLFF. CDR3 coding DNA: TGCAGTGCTAGACTTCGAGGGCAGCCGACGAATGAAAAACTGTTTTTT.

Comments on this clonotype: Germline and junction disagree at one end, which may indicate a read error. V and J are TRBV6-6 and TRBJ1-2, with D possibly TRBD1 on 6 matching bases. Germline V gene lookup returns CDR1 MNHNY and CDR2 SVGAGI (reference sequence). The CDR3 covers 13 residues. The CDR3 DNA follows: TGTTCCAGCAGACTACAGGGTGGATATGGCTACACCTTC. Its translation: CSSRLQGGYGYTF.

This clonotype has a count of ten or more. This chain uses TRBV6-2 or TRBV6-3 with TRBJ2-1, with TRBD1 as a possible D gene (5 bases). The germline gives CDR1 MNHEY, CDR2 SVGEGT. V shed 7 bases and J shed 4 bases, with 23 bases lying between them. The CDR3 has 17 amino acids. For the CDR3, the DNA is TGTGCCAGCACCGAGAGGCTACCTGGGGCCCAATACAATGAGCAGTTCTTC. Amino acid sequence: CASTERLPGAQYNEQFF.

Ten or more counts support this clonotype. This chain connects TRBV6-1 to TRBJ2-3; 8 bases fit TRBD2. V shed 2 bases, J shed 4 bases, and the junction held 5 bases outside the gene matches. Germline assignment: CDR1 MNHNS and CDR2 SASEGT. The CDR3 extends over 15 amino acids. CDR3 residues: CASSERAGGADTQYF. The CDR3 nucleotides read TGTGCCAGCAGTGAAAGGGCGGGAGGAGCAGATACGCAGTATTTT.

The chain is built from TRBV6-8 and TRBJ2-7; TRBD2 matches 10 bases. V was clipped by 8 bases and J by 5 bases; unmatched bases: 9. This CDR3 has 14 residues. Germline assignment: CDR1 MNHGY and CDR2 SAAAGT. As DNA, the CDR3 is TGTGCCAGCGGAAAAGCGGGAGGGCCAGACGAGCAGTACGTC. Its protein is CASGKAGGPDEQYV.

This clonotype was seen more than once but under ten times. This rearrangement joins TRBV27 to TRBJ2-1, with D perhaps TRBD2 (7 bases). CDR1 MNHEY and CDR2 SMNVEV come from the germline V gene (reference sequence). The ends were cut back, 5 bases at V and 2 bases at J, with 10 bases in the middle. The CDR3 loop spans 14 amino acids. The CDR3 DNA is TGTGCCAGCAGTAGCGGGACAACCTACAATGAGCAGTTCTTC. Protein product: CASSSGTTYNEQFF.

This clonotype was detected many times. The V call is TRBV7-2, the J call TRBJ2-7; no clear D. V lost 1 base to trimming and J lost 0 bases, with 10 bases between them. Germline V CDR1 and CDR2: SGHTA, FQGNSA. The CDR3 covers 15 residues. CDR3 residues: CASSLDARISYEQYF. The CDR3 nucleotides read TGTGCCAGCAGCTTAGATGCTAGGATCTCCTACGAGCAGTACTTC.

This clonotype is a singleton in its sample. The chain combines TRBV20-1 with TRBJ2-1; 10 bases map to TRBD2. Trimming took 0 bases from V and 3 from J; bases not matched to a gene: 5. This CDR3 has 16 amino acids. CDR1 DFQATT and CDR2 SNEGSKA come from the germline V gene (reference sequence). Here the CDR3 reads CSARDPGLAVYNEQFF. Here the CDR3 DNA reads TGCAGTGCTAGAGACCCAGGACTAGCGGTCTACAATGAGCAGTTCTTC.

This clonotype showed up just a few times. This CDR3 reads CASSIGGTVFGVSPDTQYF. The DNA of the CDR3 is TGTGCCAGTAGTATAGGCGGGACAGTCTTTGGAGTCTCCCCAGATACGCAGTATTTT. The V gene is TRBV19, the J gene TRBJ2-3, with a tentative D call TRBD1 (7 bases). CDR1 and CDR2 from the germline V gene are LNHDA and SQIVND (reference sequence). V was shortened by 1 base and J by 4 bases, with 24 bases between the two germline ends. The CDR3 runs 19 residues.

This clonotype has more than one count but fewer than ten. The chain recombines TRBV19 with TRBJ2-4; 13 bases line up with TRBD2. The CDR3 extends over 17 amino acids. Losses at the gene ends were 6 bases for V and 4 bases for J; bases not matched to a gene: 9. Germline V gene lookup returns CDR1 LNHDA and CDR2 SQIVND (reference sequence). CDR3 loop: CASSQGTSGTKKNIQYF. The CDR3 bases are TGTGCCAGTAGCCAGGGGACTAGCGGGACGAAGAAAAACATTCAGTACTTC.

The J gene is TRBJ1-5, the V gene TRBV2; TRBD1 is a possible D gene (5 bases). The germline CDR1 and CDR2 sequences are SNHLY and FYNNEI. The CDR3 consists of 15 residues. V was trimmed by 5 bases and J by 1 base, leaving 12 bases between them. This chain's CDR3 is CASSLGVASNQPQHF. In DNA form, the CDR3 reads TGTGCCAGCAGTCTGGGGGTAGCCAGCAATCAGCCCCAGCATTTT. The variable domain in full, with the rest retrieved from reference TRBV2 and TRBJ1-5, is EPEVTQTPSHQVTQMGQEVILRCVPISNHLYFYWYRQILGQKVEFLVSFYNNEISEKSEIFDDQFSVERPDGSNFTLKIRSTKLEDSAMYFCASSLGVASNQPQHFGDGTRLSIL.

The chain employs TRBV5-6 and TRBJ1-5; possibly TRBD1 for D (6 bases). The CDR3 contains 14 residues. The ends were cut back, 4 bases at V and 3 bases at J, with 11 bases in the middle. Germline V gene lookup returns CDR1 SGHDT and CDR2 YYEEEE. The DNA of the CDR3 is TGTGCCAGCAGCCCGGGACAACTCAATCAGCCCCAGCATTTT. It yields the protein CASSPGQLNQPQHF.

The CDR3 DNA follows: TGTGCCAGCAGTTACGGTGCTAACTACGAGCAGTACGTC. As protein: CASSYGANYEQYV. The V gene is TRBV6-2 or TRBV6-3, the J gene TRBJ2-7; no clear D gene. The CDR3 consists of 13 residues. Per the germline V gene, CDR1 is MNHEY and CDR2 is SVGEGT. V was shortened by 2 bases and J by 3 bases, with 8 bases between the two germline ends.

This clonotype was seen only a few times. The gene calls are TRBV19 and TRBJ2-2; 13 bases fit TRBD2. CDR1 is LNHDA and CDR2 is SQIVND in the germline V gene (reference sequence). Unmatched junction bases numbered 5, after V lost 5 bases and J lost 5 bases. CDR3 size: 16 residues. As DNA, the CDR3 is TGTGCCAGTAGTGGCGGACTAGCGGGAGATACCGGGGAGCTGTTTTTT. Its protein product is CASSGGLAGDTGELFF. Full variable domain (missing parts from reference TRBV19 and TRBJ2-2): DGGITQSPKYLFRKEGQNVTLSCEQNLNHDAMYWYRQDPGQGLRLIYYSQIVNDFQKGDIAEGYSVSREKKESFPLTVTSAQKNPTAFYLCASSGGLAGDTGELFFGEGSRLTVL.

The table lists this clonotype with many counts. This chain links TRBV7-2 with TRBJ2-1; D remains ambiguous. Trimming left V 5 bases short and J 5 bases short, with 10 bases between. This CDR3 is built from 13 residues. The germline V gene has CDR1 SGHTA and CDR2 FQGNSA. The CDR3, as DNA: TGTGCCAGCAGCCAGTGGTGGGACAATGAGCAGTTCTTC. Protein sequence: CASSQWWDNEQFF.

This clonotype was counted only a few times. The V call is TRBV7-9, the J call TRBJ1-4, with 7 bases identical to TRBD1. Trimming took 5 bases from V and 0 from J; bases not matched to a gene: 6. The CDR3 totals 16 residues. The germline V gene encodes CDR1 SEHNR and CDR2 FQNEAQ (reference sequence). The CDR3 loop is CASSKGQPATNEKLFF. The CDR3 DNA is TGTGCCAGCAGCAAGGGACAGCCTGCAACTAATGAAAAACTGTTTTTT.

This clonotype was seen only a few times. The rearrangement links TRBV20-1 to TRBJ2-5, with D perhaps TRBD1 (5 bases). This CDR3 is built from 15 residues. CDR1 and CDR2 from the germline V gene are DFQATT and SNEGSKA (reference sequence). V was clipped by 3 bases and J by 2 bases, with 16 bases between them. The CDR3, as DNA: TGCAGTGCTAGCGAGTTCAAGGGGCGTCAAGAGACCCAGTACTTC. Its protein product is CSASEFKGRQETQYF.

This clonotype came up a few times. The chain joins TRBV10-2 to TRBJ1-6; 7 positions match TRBD1. This CDR3 has 14 amino acids. J was trimmed by 6 bases and V by 4 bases; bases with no gene match: 3. Germline CDR1 is WSHSY and CDR2 is SAAADI. The CDR3 loop is CASSVDRFNSPLHF. CDR3 coding DNA: TGCGCCAGCAGTGTGGACAGGTTTAATTCACCCCTCCACTTT.

This clonotype was detected a few times. The genes are TRBV20-1 and TRBJ2-7; 12 nucleotides line up with TRBD2. The CDR3 covers 14 residues. Germline-derived CDR1 and CDR2 are DFQATT and SNEGSKA (reference sequence). With 5 bases clipped from V and 3 bases from J, the junction kept 5 bases outside the gene matches. CDR3 sequence: CSAPGLAGFYEQYF. DNA for the CDR3: TGCAGTGCTCCTGGACTAGCGGGATTCTACGAGCAGTACTTC.